The 31 T cell receptor beta chains below all came from one sample that was sequenced in a study of T-cell reconstitution after alpha-beta-depleted transplantation in children. Unique molecular identifiers were incorporated when the TCRbeta library was constructed. TCRdb redid the calling of the PCR reads with MiXCR, one entry per CDR3 protein. The profile covers 190,000 or so distinct CDR3 sequences, with roughly 6.8% appearing a single time and over 2.5% taken by the ten largest. The specimen was PBMCs from the stem cell graft donor, collected from the stem cell graft. All receptors derive from a human donor who donated a stem cell graft to a child with Wiskott-Aldrich syndrome.

In this sample, this clonotype turned up many times. The CDR3 DNA sequence: TGCAGTGCCCAACGGGACAGCTCCTACGAGCAGTACTTC. It codes for CSAQRDSSYEQYF. V gene TRBV20-1 combines with J gene TRBJ2-7; 7 bases fit TRBD1. The germline CDR1 and CDR2 sequences are DFQATT and SNEGSKA (reference sequence). Trimming removed 6 bases from V and 0 bases from J; junction bases left unmatched: 5. CDR3 length equals 13 residues.

In this sample, this clonotype turned up a few times. This sequence joins TRBV6-2 or TRBV6-3 and TRBJ2-1; 7 bases are a match to TRBD1. The germline V gene has CDR1 MNHEY and CDR2 SVGEGT. The junction had 16 bases not matched to a gene; V was cut back by 4 bases and J by 7 bases. The CDR3 runs 17 residues. CDR3 loop: CASSSSLGQISINEQFF. As DNA, the CDR3 is TGTGCCAGCAGTTCCTCTTTGGGACAGATATCCATAAATGAGCAGTTCTTC.

This clonotype was detected many times. The CDR3 here is CASSQARVGETQYF. The CDR3 coding sequence is TGCGCCAGCAGCCAAGCGAGGGTGGGAGAGACCCAGTACTTC. This chain links TRBV4-1 with TRBJ2-5, with a weak D call TRBD2 (5 bases). The CDR3 covers 14 residues. V lost 1 base to trimming and J lost 4 bases, with 10 bases between them. Germline lookup yields CDR1 MGHRA and CDR2 YSYEKL.

This clonotype showed up many times. The chain has TRBV5-4 and TRBJ1-4; 8 nucleotides match TRBD1. CDR3 size: 15 residues. V was pared by 0 bases and J by 7 bases, with 5 bases of the junction left unmatched. The germline gives CDR1 SGHNT, CDR2 YYREEE (reference sequence). CDR3 bases: TGTGCCAGCAGCTTGGCTTCAGGGGGCCCTGAAAAACTGTTTTTT. This encodes CASSLASGGPEKLFF.

This clonotype appeared many times. The chain links TRBV20-1 to TRBJ2-1; TRBD2 is a possible D gene (5 bases). This CDR3 contains 16 residues. CDR1 is DFQATT and CDR2 is SNEGSKA in the germline V gene (reference sequence). V dropped 1 base and J dropped 2 bases, with 15 bases sitting between them. The CDR3 sequence: CSARAPGGYAYNEQFF. In DNA, the CDR3 is TGCAGTGCTAGAGCCCCCGGCGGGTATGCCTACAATGAGCAGTTCTTC.

This clonotype was seen many times. The V call is TRBV6-5, the J call TRBJ2-3; TRBD2 matches at 12 bases. Germline CDR1 is MNHEY and CDR2 is SVGAGI. V dropped 4 bases and J dropped 3; count of bases not matched to a gene: 14. CDR3 length: 19 amino acids. CDR3 in amino acids: CASSFATSGGLAHTDTQYF. The CDR3 DNA reads as TGTGCCAGCAGTTTTGCCACTAGCGGGGGGCTCGCGCATACAGATACGCAGTATTTT.

This clonotype was recorded many times. The genes are TRBV18 and TRBJ2-5; TRBD2 matches at 11 bases. CDR3 size: 16 residues. The V segment lost 3 bases and the J segment 5 bases; nucleotides outside the gene matches: 8. Germline V CDR1 and CDR2: KGHSH, LQKENI. The CDR3 nucleotides are TGTGCCAGCTCACCCACGGCTAGCGGGAGGCGTGAGACCCAGTACTTC. It yields the protein CASSPTASGRRETQYF.

The CDR3 spells CSVGDILGQPQHF. CDR3 sequence (DNA): TGCAGTGTCGGAGACATCCTGGGGCAGCCCCAGCATTTT. The J gene is TRBJ1-5, the V gene TRBV20-1; D gene uncertain. The CDR3 contains 13 residues. V dropped 7 bases and J dropped 7 bases, with 17 bases sitting between them. CDR1 is DFQATT, CDR2 SNEGSKA, per germline (reference sequence).

This clonotype was observed a handful of times. V gene TRBV5-6 combines with J gene TRBJ2-1; D gene unclear. V lost 4 bases, J lost 3 bases, and 11 bases lay in between. This CDR3 comprises 14 residues. The germline gives CDR1 SGHDT, CDR2 YYEEEE. This CDR3 reads CASSPGLSYNEQFF. In DNA, the CDR3 is TGTGCCAGCAGCCCTGGGCTCAGCTACAATGAGCAGTTCTTC.

V is TRBV5-1 and J is TRBJ1-4; D is perhaps TRBD1 (5 bases). V lost 4 bases, J lost 0 bases, and 16 bases lay in between. CDR3 length: 17 residues. Germline lookup yields CDR1 SGHRS and CDR2 YFSETQ. The CDR3 sequence: CASSATGGSSTNEKLFF. In DNA form, the CDR3 reads TGCGCCAGCAGCGCCACGGGGGGTTCTTCAACTAATGAAAAACTGTTTTTT.

In its sample, this clonotype was seen many times. The rearrangement uses TRBV12-3 or TRBV12-4 and TRBJ1-5; the D is unclear. V was pared by 1 base and J by 0 bases, with 1 base between. This CDR3 has 13 residues. The CDR3 reads CASSLGSNQPQHF. The CDR3 region has the DNA TGTGCCAGCAGTTTAGGTAGCAATCAGCCCCAGCATTTT.

The chain links TRBV6-1 to TRBJ1-5; D not resolved. Germline V CDR1 and CDR2: MNHNS, SASEGT. The CDR3 contains 14 residues. V was cut by 3 bases and J by 1 base, with 7 bases left in between. For the CDR3, the DNA is TGTGCCAGCAGTGATCCCCCCAGCAATCAGCCCCAGCATTTT. Its protein is CASSDPPSNQPQHF.

This clonotype was seen repeatedly, ten times or more. The chain employs TRBV13 and TRBJ1-3; 7 bases align to TRBD1. Per germline, CDR1 PRHDT and CDR2 FYEKMQ (reference sequence). The V and J ends lost 2 bases and 2 bases, in that order; junction bases with no gene match: 6. The CDR3 totals 16 residues. CDR3 coding DNA: TGTGCCAGCAGCTTAACGCCCGGACAGGCTGGAAACACCATATATTTT. Translated, it gives CASSLTPGQAGNTIYF.

The table lists this clonotype with many counts. This sequence joins TRBV12-3 or TRBV12-4 and TRBJ1-1; D unresolved. This CDR3 region has 13 residues. V was pared by 2 bases and J by 3 bases, with 7 bases between. The DNA of the CDR3 is TGTGCCAGCAGTTTACTTAAATACACTGAAGCTTTCTTT. Amino acids: CASSLLKYTEAFF.

Ten or more counts support this clonotype. The chain carries TRBV10-3 and TRBJ1-2, with 9 bases that match TRBD1. CDR3 length: 16 residues. Germline V CDR1 and CDR2: ENHRY, SYGVKD. V was pared by 2 bases and J by 2 bases, with 6 bases of the junction left unmatched. The CDR3 loop reads CAISENRDRANYGYTF. CDR3 DNA sequence: TGTGCCATCAGTGAGAACCGGGACAGGGCCAACTATGGCTACACCTTC.

This clonotype was recorded many times. The rearrangement joins TRBV10-3 to TRBJ1-1; D not resolved. Trimming pared 3 bases from V and 5 bases from J, leaving 13 bases between. Germline V gene data show CDR1 as ENHRY and CDR2 as SYGVKD. The CDR3 has 14 amino acids. CDR3 sequence reads: CAISDSVGWTEAFF. The CDR3 DNA sequence: TGTGCCATCAGTGATTCTGTGGGGTGGACTGAAGCTTTCTTT.

This clonotype appeared many times. This sequence joins TRBV29-1 and TRBJ2-5, with 10 bases matching TRBD2. CDR1 is SQVTM, CDR2 ANQGSEA, per germline. With 6 bases clipped from V and 0 bases from J, the junction kept 7 bases outside the gene matches. This CDR3 spans 15 amino acids. The CDR3 nucleotides read TGCAGCGTCGGAATAGCGGGAGGAGACCAAGAGACCCAGTACTTC. This sequence encodes CSVGIAGGDQETQYF. Filled out from reference TRBV29-1 and TRBJ2-5, the complete variable domain reads SAVISQKPSRDICQRGTSLTIQCQVDSQVTMMFWYRQQPGQSLTLIATANQGSEATYESGFVIDKFPISRPNLTFSTLTVSNMSPEDSSIYLCSVGIAGGDQETQYFGPGTRLLVL.

In its sample, this clonotype was seen many times. The chain combines TRBV4-3 with TRBJ2-3; no reliable D call. V was pared by 2 bases and J by 0 bases, with 15 bases between. This CDR3 region has 17 residues. The germline CDR1 and CDR2 sequences are LGHNA and YSLEER. As DNA, the CDR3 is TGCGCCAGCAGCCAAATGGGTCAGGCATCCAGCACAGATACGCAGTATTTT. This sequence encodes CASSQMGQASSTDTQYF.

This clonotype has ten or more counts. The rearrangement joins TRBV5-6 to TRBJ1-4; TRBD1 is a possible D gene (6 bases). The germline V and J ends were trimmed by 4 bases and 0 bases, with 10 bases remaining between them. Per germline, CDR1 SGHDT and CDR2 YYEEEE. This CDR3 is 15 amino acids long. CDR3 nucleotides: TGTGCCAGCAGCCGAAGGGGGGCAACTAATGAAAAACTGTTTTTT. This encodes CASSRRGATNEKLFF. The full variable domain, its missing parts supplied by reference TRBV5-6 and TRBJ1-4, is DAGVTQSPTHLIKTRGQQVTLRCSPKSGHDTVSWYQQALGQGPQFIFQYYEEEERQRGNFPDRFSGHQFPNYSSELNVNALLLGDSALYLCASSRRGATNEKLFFGSGTQLSVL.

This clonotype was recorded many times. The chain uses TRBV18 and TRBJ2-3, with TRBD2 matching over 9 bases. The V gene's germline CDR1 is KGHSH and CDR2 LQKENI. The V and J ends lost 3 bases and 2 bases, in that order; junction bases with no gene match: 0. This CDR3 is built from 14 residues. CDR3 protein: CASSPGLATDTQYF. DNA for the CDR3: TGTGCCAGCTCACCGGGACTAGCCACAGATACGCAGTATTTT.

This clonotype was recorded at least ten times. The chain links TRBV20-1 to TRBJ2-2, with TRBD2 as a possible D gene (6 bases). V lost 7 bases and J lost 6, with 12 bases in between. Germline CDR1 and CDR2: DFQATT and SNEGSKA (reference sequence). The CDR3 sequence is 12 residues long. In DNA form, the CDR3 reads TGCAGTGTGGAGGGGAGGCCCGGGGAGCTGTTTTTT. It yields the protein CSVEGRPGELFF.

The V call is TRBV28, the J call TRBJ1-2, with D possibly matching TRBD1 (6 bases). This CDR3 region has 15 residues. V was clipped by 1 base and J by 7 bases, with 16 bases between them. Germline V lookup: CDR1 MDHEN, CDR2 SYDVKM. In DNA, the CDR3 is TGTGCCAGCAGTTTATCGGCAGGGATGACAGGTGGCTACACCTTC. Translation gives CASSLSAGMTGGYTF.

The sample holds many counts of this clonotype. CDR3: CASSPYIGYEQYF. CDR3 coding DNA: TGCGCCAGCAGCCCGTACATCGGCTACGAGCAGTACTTC. The rearrangement joins TRBV5-1 to TRBJ2-7, with D unresolved. Trimming took off 4 bases at V and 3 bases at J, with 11 bases between the two ends. Per the germline V gene, CDR1 is SGHRS and CDR2 is YFSETQ. This CDR3 has 13 residues.

There are a few counts of this clonotype. The chain carries TRBV5-1 and TRBJ1-2; D gene unclear. The CDR3 runs to 14 residues. Germline loops: CDR1 SGHRS, CDR2 YFSETQ. The V end lost 3 bases, the J end lost 4 bases, and 13 bases lay between the germline ends. The DNA for the CDR3 is TGCGCCAGCAGCTCGGAGGAAGACCCCTATGGCTACACCTTC. This encodes CASSSEEDPYGYTF.

This clonotype was picked up many times. The gene calls are TRBV5-1 and TRBJ2-7; D gene ambiguous. V was cut by 0 bases and J by 5 bases, with 6 bases left in between. This CDR3 has 12 residues. From germline, CDR1 is SGHRS and CDR2 YFSETQ. CDR3 bases: TGCGCCAGCAGCTTGGGTCCGGACGAGCAGTACTTC. Protein sequence: CASSLGPDEQYF.

In this sample, this clonotype turned up many times. V is TRBV14 and J is TRBJ2-3; D possibly uses TRBD1 or TRBD2 (5 bases each). From germline, CDR1 is SGHDN and CDR2 FVKESK. The CDR3 is 12 amino acids. Trimming cost V 5 bases and J 8 bases, with 11 bases left between them. The DNA for the CDR3 is TGTGCCAGCAGCTTCCGGGACCGTACGCAGTATTTT. This encodes CASSFRDRTQYF.

V gene TRBV14 combines with J gene TRBJ2-2; no firm D call. The CDR3 runs 18 residues. Germline V lookup: CDR1 SGHDN, CDR2 FVKESK. V shed 5 bases and J shed 4 bases, with 23 bases lying between them. The CDR3, as DNA: TGTGCCAGCAGCTTCTCGCTCGGGTCCCCAAGGCGCACCGGGGAGCTGTTTTTT. This sequence encodes CASSFSLGSPRRTGELFF.

The rearrangement joins TRBV5-1 to TRBJ1-2; no reliable D call. Germline lookup yields CDR1 SGHRS and CDR2 YFSETQ. V was cut by 0 bases and J by 8 bases, with 14 bases left in between. The CDR3 extends over 14 amino acids. CDR3 coding DNA: TGCGCCAGCAGCTTGGATGAGGGTTCAAGAGGCTACACCTTC. Translation: CASSLDEGSRGYTF.

This clonotype was recorded at least ten times. The chain recombines TRBV6-5 with TRBJ1-1; D might be TRBD1 (5 bases). The CDR3 has 13 residues. Trimming removed 2 bases at V and 1 base at J, with 5 bases between. Germline V CDR1 and CDR2: MNHEY, SVGAGI. This CDR3 is CASSYGGNTEAFF. In DNA form, the CDR3 reads TGTGCCAGCAGTTACGGGGGGAACACTGAAGCTTTCTTT.

The chain combines TRBV18 with TRBJ2-7, with 13 nucleotides matching TRBD2. The germline gives CDR1 KGHSH, CDR2 LQKENI. The CDR3 contains 17 residues. Unmatched junction bases numbered 7, after V lost 5 bases and J lost 0 bases. CDR3 sequence (DNA): TGTGCCAGCTCAACAAAGACTAGCGGGAGGCACTCCTACGAGCAGTACTTC. Translating gives CASSTKTSGRHSYEQYF. Supplemented by reference TRBV18 and TRBJ2-7, the full variable domain reads NAGVMQNPRHLVRRRGQEARLRCSPMKGHSHVYWYRQLPEEGLKFMVYLQKENIIDESGMPKERFSAEFPKEGPSILRIQQVVRGDSAAYFCASSTKTSGRHSYEQYFGPGTRLTVT.

At least ten counts were recorded for this clonotype. The rearrangement uses TRBV24-1 and TRBJ2-7; D assignment may be TRBD1 or TRBD2 (5 bases each). Germline CDR1 is KGHDR and CDR2 is SFDVKD. Trimming left V 3 bases short and J 0 bases short, with 14 bases between. This CDR3 comprises 16 residues. The CDR3 region is CATSDTGTRSSYEQYF. For the CDR3, the DNA is TGTGCCACCAGTGATACCGGGACGAGGAGCTCCTACGAGCAGTACTTC.